This entry lists 23 T cell receptor beta chains sequenced from one sample in a study of cytomegalovirus exposure and HLA in healthy donors. PCR employed 60 Vbeta and 13 Jbeta primers. Produced via immunoSEQ multiplex PCR; TCRdb's table is partial and in-frame only. The sample lists around 120,000 clones; nearly 80% were seen once. The source material was PBMCs. These TCRs come from a woman in her 40s in good health and CMV-seronegative.

V is TRBV7-8 and J is TRBJ2-7, with D perhaps TRBD2 (6 bases). V lost 3 bases to trimming and J lost 0 bases, with 21 bases between them. The CDR3 has 18 residues. Germline V gene data show CDR1 as SGHVS and CDR2 as FQNEAQ. The CDR3 region is CASSFTVPRLARSYEQYF. In DNA form, the CDR3 reads TGTGCCAGCAGCTTTACGGTCCCAAGGCTAGCGCGCTCCTACGAGCAGTACTTC.

The genes are TRBV11-2 and TRBJ2-7, with TRBD2 as a possible D gene (5 bases). The CDR3 sequence is 14 residues long. Germline CDR1 is SGHAT and CDR2 is FQNNGV. The V gene lost 1 base and the J gene lost 9 bases, with 16 bases spanning the gap. CDR3 protein: CASSLGPGFTVQYF. CDR3 DNA: TGTGCCAGCAGCTTAGGTCCGGGATTCACGGTGCAGTACTTC.

The rearrangement links TRBV5-1 to TRBJ1-1; weak D call: TRBD1 (5 bases). Germline V gene data show CDR1 as SGHRS and CDR2 as YFSETQ. The ends were cut back, 0 bases at V and 4 bases at J, with 13 bases in the middle. The length of the CDR3 is 15 residues. The CDR3 loop is CASSLAPPGITEAFF. The CDR3 DNA follows: TGCGCCAGCAGCTTGGCCCCCCCAGGGATCACTGAAGCTTTCTTT. Full variable domain (remainder filled in from reference TRBV5-1 and TRBJ1-1): KAGVTQTPRYLIKTRGQQVTLSCSPISGHRSVSWYQQTPGQGLQFLFEYFSETQRNKGNFPGRFSGRQFSNSRSEMNVSTLELGDSALYLCASSLAPPGITEAFFGQGTRLTVV.

The chain couples TRBV1 to TRBJ1-6. TRBV1 is a pseudogene segment. The CDR3 consists of 13 residues. The CDR3 protein is CTSSQESNSPLHF. CDR3 in DNA: TGCACCAGCAGCCAAGAGTCGAATTCACCCCTCCACTTT.

The V call is TRBV28, the J call TRBJ1-5; D unresolved. V lost 4 bases, J lost 0 bases, and 4 bases lay in between. The V gene's germline CDR1 is MDHEN and CDR2 SYDVKM. The CDR3 extends over 13 amino acids. The DNA for the CDR3 is TGTGCCAGCAGTTACTATAGCAATCAGCCCCAGCATTTT. Amino acids: CASSYYSNQPQHF.

Comment on this clone: Other nucleotide sequences in the sample specify the same CDR3. The chain has TRBV5-6 and TRBJ2-5, with D perhaps TRBD1 (5 bases). V lost 2 bases to trimming and J lost 2 bases, with 7 bases between them. Germline V gene data show CDR1 as SGHDT and CDR2 as YYEEEE. CDR3 length equals 13 residues. The CDR3 here is CASSLRGQETQYF. Written as DNA, the CDR3 is TGTGCCAGCAGCTTAAGGGGACAAGAGACCCAGTACTTC.

The chain recombines TRBV19 with TRBJ1-5, with TRBD1 identical over 8 bases. CDR1 LNHDA and CDR2 SQIVND come from the germline V gene (reference sequence). Trimming at V came to 5 bases and at J to 1 base, leaving 7 bases not matched to a gene. This CDR3 is 16 amino acids long. The CDR3 protein is CASSDQGARSNQPQHF. CDR3 DNA sequence: TGTGCCAGTAGTGACCAGGGGGCGCGAAGCAATCAGCCCCAGCATTTT.

The chain carries TRBV11-3 and TRBJ2-2; 7 bases align to TRBD2. V lost 4 bases, J lost 1 base, and 6 bases stayed unmatched. This CDR3 is built from 16 residues. From germline, CDR1 is SGHNT and CDR2 YENEEA. As DNA, the CDR3 is TGTGCCAGCAGCTCTATAAGCGGGGTGAACACCGGGGAGCTGTTTTTT. Its translation: CASSSISGVNTGELFF.

The chain links TRBV11-2 to TRBJ1-6; D is perhaps TRBD1 (6 bases). Per the germline V gene, CDR1 is SGHAT and CDR2 is FQNNGV. The CDR3 totals 18 residues. Trimming cost V 5 bases and J 0 bases, with 17 bases left between them. CDR3 region: CASSLSTGSRSYNSPLHF. The CDR3 DNA is TGTGCCAGCAGCCTTTCAACAGGGTCCCGCTCCTATAATTCACCCCTCCACTTT.

This chain joins TRBV6-5 and TRBJ2-5; D possibly corresponds to TRBD2 (6 bases). The CDR3 has 13 amino acids. V was pared by 5 bases and J by 3 bases, with 10 bases between. The germline V gene has CDR1 MNHEY and CDR2 SVGAGI. The CDR3: CASSQLAEETQYF. CDR3 nucleotides: TGTGCCAGCAGTCAATTAGCGGAAGAGACCCAGTACTTC.

V gene TRBV11-2 combines with J gene TRBJ2-3; the match to TRBD1 covers 7 bases. With V trimmed by 1 base and J by 7 bases, 17 bases remained unmatched. Germline assignment: CDR1 SGHAT and CDR2 FQNNGV. CDR3 length: 18 amino acids. The CDR3 DNA reads TGTGCCAGCAGCTTAGGGCAGGGGGTATTGAGACCACCGTATACGCAGTATTTT. It codes for CASSLGQGVLRPPYTQYF. Looking up the rest from reference TRBV11-2 and TRBJ2-3 gives the full variable domain: EAGVAQSPRYKIIEKRQSVAFWCNPISGHATLYWYQQILGQGPKLLIQFQNNGVVDDSQLPKDRFSAERLKGVDSTLKIQPAKLEDSAVYLCASSLGQGVLRPPYTQYFGPGTRLTVL.

In its sample, this clone was seen once. One end of the junction is discordant with germline, which a read error may explain. The gene calls are TRBV6-5 and TRBJ2-6; weak D call: TRBD1 (5 bases). Germline CDR1 reads MNHEY; CDR2 reads SVGAGI. CDR3 length: 14 amino acids. As DNA, the CDR3 is TGTGCCAGCAGGGGCCTCTCTGGGGCCAACGGCCTGACTTTC. This translates into CASRGLSGANGLTF.

A few counts support this clone. The genes are TRBV28 and TRBJ2-1; TRBD2 is a possible D gene (5 bases). The V and J ends lost 6 bases and 0 bases respectively, with 12 bases between them. Germline-derived CDR1 and CDR2 are MDHEN and SYDVKM. This CDR3 comprises 15 residues. CDR3 protein: CASSPTSSSYNEQFF. The DNA for the CDR3 is TGTGCCAGCAGCCCCACTAGTAGCTCCTACAATGAGCAGTTCTTC.

V gene TRBV6-6 combines with J gene TRBJ2-3; 11 bases are shared with TRBD2. Germline loops: CDR1 MNHNY, CDR2 SVGAGI (reference sequence). V lost 5 bases and J lost 11; bases outside the gene matches: 9. The CDR3 has 14 residues. The CDR3 DNA is TGTGCCAGCAGTCAAGGGACTAGCGGTCTTCTGCAGTATTTT. It codes for CASSQGTSGLLQYF.

V gene TRBV27 combines with J gene TRBJ2-7; D is unclear. Germline CDR1 and CDR2: MNHEY and SMNVEV (reference sequence). The germline V and J ends were trimmed by 6 bases and 0 bases, with 12 bases remaining between them. The CDR3 covers 14 residues. The CDR3 nucleotides read TGTGCCAGCAGCCCCTCCCTCAGCTCCTACGAGCAGTACTTC. Protein: CASSPSLSSYEQYF.

This clone was seen a few times. The genes are TRBV18 and TRBJ1-4; no clear D. The germline CDR1 and CDR2 sequences are KGHSH and LQKENI. Trimming cost V 1 base and J 4 bases, with 7 bases left between them. This CDR3 is built from 14 residues. CDR3 in amino acids: CASSPLSGNEKLFF. In nucleotides, the CDR3 is TGTGCCAGCTCACCACTCTCGGGTAATGAAAAACTGTTTTTT.

This chain links TRBV19 with TRBJ1-1; TRBD1 aligns across 7 bases. The V and J ends lost 8 bases and 4 bases, in that order; junction bases with no gene match: 7. This CDR3 spans 13 amino acids. Germline V gene data show CDR1 as LNHDA and CDR2 as SQIVND (reference sequence). CDR3 coding DNA: TGTGCCAGTCAATACACAGGGGTCACTGAAGCTTTCTTT. This translates into CASQYTGVTEAFF.

The V gene is TRBV6-1, the J gene TRBJ1-2, with 7 positions matching TRBD1. With 10 bases clipped from V and 1 base from J, the junction kept 9 bases outside the gene matches. This CDR3 is 14 amino acids long. Germline V gene lookup returns CDR1 MNHNS and CDR2 SASEGT. DNA for the CDR3: TGTGCCACTTCCCCGGGACAGCTTAACTATGGCTACACCTTC. Its protein product is CATSPGQLNYGYTF.

The chain employs TRBV2 and TRBJ2-2, with unresolved D. This CDR3 region has 11 residues. Germline assignment: CDR1 SNHLY and CDR2 FYNNEI. The V end lost 7 bases, the J end lost 5 bases, and 5 bases lay between the germline ends. The CDR3 DNA is TGTGCCAGCAAACAAACCGGGGAGCTGTTTTTT. Protein sequence: CASKQTGELFF. Together with reference TRBV2 and TRBJ2-2, the CDR3 gives the full variable domain: EPEVTQTPSHQVTQMGQEVILRCVPISNHLYFYWYRQILGQKVEFLVSFYNNEISEKSEIFDDQFSVERPDGSNFTLKIRSTKLEDSAMYFCASKQTGELFFGEGSRLTVL.

The chain employs TRBV29-1 and TRBJ1-1, with D perhaps matching TRBD1 (5 bases). CDR3 length equals 13 residues. The V and J ends lost 4 bases and 0 bases respectively, with 9 bases between them. Looked up from germline, CDR1 is SQVTM and CDR2 is ANQGSEA. For the CDR3, the DNA is TGCAGCGTTGGCCAGACAGTGAACACTGAAGCTTTCTTT. Translation gives CSVGQTVNTEAFF.

The genes are TRBV5-1 and TRBJ2-7; TRBD1 agrees at 9 bases. Per the germline V gene, CDR1 is SGHRS and CDR2 is YFSETQ. V was pared by 2 bases and J by 4 bases, with 4 bases of the junction left unmatched. The CDR3 has 14 amino acids. This CDR3 reads CASSFGQGFYEQYF. The CDR3 DNA reads TGCGCCAGCAGCTTCGGACAGGGGTTTTACGAGCAGTACTTC.

This clone was seen only a few times. The chain uses TRBV5-1 and TRBJ1-1; D gene unclear. The V end lost 1 base, the J end lost 6 bases, and 10 bases lay between the germline ends. Germline V gene data show CDR1 as SGHRS and CDR2 as YFSETQ. This CDR3 spans 13 amino acids. CDR3 sequence (DNA): TGCGCCAGCAGCTTGTCGGGGTTCCCTGAAGCTTTCTTT. Encoded protein: CASSLSGFPEAFF.

The V call is TRBV7-3, the J call TRBJ2-1; tentative D call: TRBD1 (6 bases). The CDR3 totals 14 residues. Between the trimmed V and J ends, which lost 2 bases and 7 bases, there was a span of 12 bases. Looked up from germline, CDR1 is SGHTA and CDR2 is FQGTGA. CDR3: CASSLGQGWNEQFF. The DNA of the CDR3 is TGTGCCAGCAGCTTAGGTCAGGGGTGGAATGAGCAGTTCTTC.